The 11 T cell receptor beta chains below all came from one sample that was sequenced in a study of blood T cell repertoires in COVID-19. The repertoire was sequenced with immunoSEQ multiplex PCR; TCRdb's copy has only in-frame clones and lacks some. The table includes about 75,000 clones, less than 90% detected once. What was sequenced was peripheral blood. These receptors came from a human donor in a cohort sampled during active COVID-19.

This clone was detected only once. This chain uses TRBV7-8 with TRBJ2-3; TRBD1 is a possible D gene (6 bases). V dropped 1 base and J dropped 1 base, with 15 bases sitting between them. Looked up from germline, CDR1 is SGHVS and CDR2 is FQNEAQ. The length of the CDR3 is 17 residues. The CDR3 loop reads CASSLGLGAWGTDTQYF. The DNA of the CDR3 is TGTGCCAGCAGCTTAGGGTTGGGGGCCTGGGGCACAGATACGCAGTATTTT.

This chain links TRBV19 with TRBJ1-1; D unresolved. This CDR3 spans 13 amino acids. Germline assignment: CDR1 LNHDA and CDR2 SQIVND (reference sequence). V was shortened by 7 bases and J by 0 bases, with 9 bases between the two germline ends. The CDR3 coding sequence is TGTGCCAGTACTAACAGAATGAACACTGAAGCTTTCTTT. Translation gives CASTNRMNTEAFF.

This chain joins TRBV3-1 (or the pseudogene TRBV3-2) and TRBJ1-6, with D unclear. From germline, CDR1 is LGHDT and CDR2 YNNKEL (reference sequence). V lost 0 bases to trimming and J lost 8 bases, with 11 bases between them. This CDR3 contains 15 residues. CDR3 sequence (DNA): TGTGCCAGCAGCCAAGAAACGAAGGGAGATTCACCCCTCCACTTT. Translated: CASSQETKGDSPLHF.

The CDR3 nucleotides read TGTGCCAGCAGTTTAGATAGTATTAACACTGAAGCTTTCTTT. The encoded protein is CASSLDSINTEAFF. The rearrangement uses TRBV27 and TRBJ1-1; no clear D. Germline V gene data show CDR1 as MNHEY and CDR2 as SMNVEV (reference sequence). V was clipped by 2 bases and J by 2 bases, with 9 bases between them. CDR3 length: 14 residues.

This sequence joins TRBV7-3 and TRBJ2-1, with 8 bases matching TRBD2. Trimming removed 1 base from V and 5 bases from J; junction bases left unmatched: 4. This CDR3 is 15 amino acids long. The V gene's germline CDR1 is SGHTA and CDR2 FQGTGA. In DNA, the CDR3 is TGTGCCAGCAGCTTAATGAGCGGGGGTAACAATGAGCAGTTCTTC. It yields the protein CASSLMSGGNNEQFF.

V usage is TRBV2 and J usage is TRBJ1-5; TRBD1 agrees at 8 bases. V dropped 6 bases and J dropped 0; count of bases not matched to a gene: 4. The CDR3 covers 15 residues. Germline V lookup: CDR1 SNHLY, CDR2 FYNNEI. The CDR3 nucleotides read TGTGCCAGCAGCCCGGGACAGGCTAGCAATCAGCCCCAGCATTTT. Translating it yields CASSPGQASNQPQHF.

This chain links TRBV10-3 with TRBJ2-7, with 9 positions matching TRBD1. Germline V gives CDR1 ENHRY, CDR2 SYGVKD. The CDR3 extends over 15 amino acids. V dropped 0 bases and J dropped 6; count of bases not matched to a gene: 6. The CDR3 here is CAISESPGQGSEQYF. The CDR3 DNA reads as TGTGCCATCAGTGAGTCTCCGGGACAGGGATCCGAGCAGTACTTC.

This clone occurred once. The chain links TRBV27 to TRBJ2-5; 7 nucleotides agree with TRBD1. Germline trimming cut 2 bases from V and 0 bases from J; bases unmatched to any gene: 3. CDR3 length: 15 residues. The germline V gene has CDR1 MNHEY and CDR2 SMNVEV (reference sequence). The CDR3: CASSLGDSYQETQYF. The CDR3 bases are TGTGCCAGCAGTTTAGGGGACAGCTACCAAGAGACCCAGTACTTC.

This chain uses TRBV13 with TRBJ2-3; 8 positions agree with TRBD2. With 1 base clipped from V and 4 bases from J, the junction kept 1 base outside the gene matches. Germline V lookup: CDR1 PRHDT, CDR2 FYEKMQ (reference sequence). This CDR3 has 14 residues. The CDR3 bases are TGTGCCAGCAGCTTAGAAGCGGGAGCAGATACGCAGTATTTT. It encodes CASSLEAGADTQYF.

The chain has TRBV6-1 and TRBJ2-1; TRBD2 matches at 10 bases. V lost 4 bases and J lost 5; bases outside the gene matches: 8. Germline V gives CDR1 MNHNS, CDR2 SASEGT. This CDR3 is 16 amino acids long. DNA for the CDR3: TGTGCCAGCAGTGGGCCGAGGACTAGCGGTAACAATGAGCAGTTCTTC. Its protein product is CASSGPRTSGNNEQFF.

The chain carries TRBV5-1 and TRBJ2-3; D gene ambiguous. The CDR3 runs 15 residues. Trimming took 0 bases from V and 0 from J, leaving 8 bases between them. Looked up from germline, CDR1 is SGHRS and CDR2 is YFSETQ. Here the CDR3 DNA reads TGCGCCAGCAGCTTGGGCGGAATTAGCACAGATACGCAGTATTTT. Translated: CASSLGGISTDTQYF.